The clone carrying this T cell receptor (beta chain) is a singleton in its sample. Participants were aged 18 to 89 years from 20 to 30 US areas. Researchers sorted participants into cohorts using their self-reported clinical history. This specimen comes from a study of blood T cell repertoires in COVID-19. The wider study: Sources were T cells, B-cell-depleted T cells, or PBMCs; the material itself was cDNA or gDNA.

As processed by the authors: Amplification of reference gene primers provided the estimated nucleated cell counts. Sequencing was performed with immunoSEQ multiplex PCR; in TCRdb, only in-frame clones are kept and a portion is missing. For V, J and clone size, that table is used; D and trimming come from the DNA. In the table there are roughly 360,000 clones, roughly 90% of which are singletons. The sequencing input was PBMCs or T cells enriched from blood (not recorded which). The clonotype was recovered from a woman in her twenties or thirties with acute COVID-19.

Here the CDR3 DNA reads TGCAGTGCTAGTATGGGAAAGCGGGGCGAGCAGTACTTC. Amino acids: CSASMGKRGEQYF. The gene calls are TRBV20-1 and TRBJ2-7, with TRBD2 matching over 7 bases. From germline, CDR1 is DFQATT and CDR2 SNEGSKA (reference sequence). The V segment lost 3 bases and the J segment 6 bases; nucleotides outside the gene matches: 8. The CDR3 totals 13 residues.